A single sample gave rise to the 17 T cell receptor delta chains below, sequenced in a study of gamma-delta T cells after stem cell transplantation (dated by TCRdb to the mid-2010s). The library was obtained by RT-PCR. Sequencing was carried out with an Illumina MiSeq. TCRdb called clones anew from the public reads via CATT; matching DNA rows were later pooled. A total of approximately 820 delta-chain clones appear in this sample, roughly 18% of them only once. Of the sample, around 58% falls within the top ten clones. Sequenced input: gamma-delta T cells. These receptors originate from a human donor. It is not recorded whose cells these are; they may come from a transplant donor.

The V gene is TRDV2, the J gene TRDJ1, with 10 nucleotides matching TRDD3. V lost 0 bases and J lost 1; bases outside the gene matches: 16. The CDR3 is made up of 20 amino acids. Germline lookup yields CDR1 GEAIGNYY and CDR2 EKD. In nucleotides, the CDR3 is TGTGCCTGTGACACCGTCACTGGGGGATCTCACCCGGCCTCCACCGATAAACTCATCTTT. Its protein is CACDTVTGGSHPASTDKLIF.

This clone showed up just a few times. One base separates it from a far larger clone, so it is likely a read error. The CDR3 here is CARDTLGGLGDQYKLIF. For the CDR3, the DNA is TGTGCCCGTGACACTTTGGGCGGACTGGGGGACCAGTATAAACTCATCTTT. This sequence joins TRDV2 and TRDJ1, with TRDD3 identical over 9 bases. Germline CDR1 reads GEAIGNYY; CDR2 reads EKD. This CDR3 has 17 residues.

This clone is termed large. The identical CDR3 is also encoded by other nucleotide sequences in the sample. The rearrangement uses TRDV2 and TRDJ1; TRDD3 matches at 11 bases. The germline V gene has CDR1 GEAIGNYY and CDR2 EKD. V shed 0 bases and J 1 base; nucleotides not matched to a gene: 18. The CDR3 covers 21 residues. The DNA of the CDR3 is TGTGCCTGTGACACCGTGTCGCTGGGGGATACTTCTACTCAATCCACCGATAAACTCATCTTT. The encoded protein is CACDTVSLGDTSTQSTDKLIF.

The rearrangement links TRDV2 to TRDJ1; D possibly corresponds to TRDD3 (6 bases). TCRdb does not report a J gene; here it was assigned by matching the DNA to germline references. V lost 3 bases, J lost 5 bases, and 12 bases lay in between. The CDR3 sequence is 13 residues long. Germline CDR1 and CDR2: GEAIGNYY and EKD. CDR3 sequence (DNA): TGTGCCTGTGACGCTATCGGGGGAGATAAACTCATCTTT. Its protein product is CACDAIGGDKLIF.

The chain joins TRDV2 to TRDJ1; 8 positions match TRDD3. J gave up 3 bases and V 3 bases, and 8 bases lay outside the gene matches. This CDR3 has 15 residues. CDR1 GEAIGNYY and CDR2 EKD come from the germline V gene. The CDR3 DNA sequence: TGTGCCTGTGACGCGATGGGGGATCGGCCCGATAAACTCATCTTT. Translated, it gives CACDAMGDRPDKLIF.

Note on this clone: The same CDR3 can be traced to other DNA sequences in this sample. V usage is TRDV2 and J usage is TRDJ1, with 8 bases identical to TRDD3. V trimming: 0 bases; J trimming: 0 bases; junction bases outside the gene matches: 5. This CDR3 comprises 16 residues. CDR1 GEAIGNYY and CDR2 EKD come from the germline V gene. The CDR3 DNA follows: TGTGCCTGTGACACCCTGGGGGAAGGGTACACCGATAAACTCATCTTT. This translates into CACDTLGEGYTDKLIF.

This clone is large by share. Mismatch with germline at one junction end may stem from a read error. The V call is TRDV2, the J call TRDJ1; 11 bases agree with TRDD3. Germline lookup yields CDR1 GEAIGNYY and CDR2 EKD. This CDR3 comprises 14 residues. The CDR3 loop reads CACDTLGDTGKLIF. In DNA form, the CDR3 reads TGTGCCTGTGACACTCTGGGGGATACCGGTAAACTCATCTTT.

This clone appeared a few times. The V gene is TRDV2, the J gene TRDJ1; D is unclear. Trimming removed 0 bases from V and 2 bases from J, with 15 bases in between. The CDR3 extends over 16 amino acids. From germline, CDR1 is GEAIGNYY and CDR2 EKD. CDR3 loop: CACDTVSYGNTDKLIF. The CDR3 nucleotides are TGTGCCTGTGACACCGTTAGCTACGGTAATACCGATAAACTCATCTTT.

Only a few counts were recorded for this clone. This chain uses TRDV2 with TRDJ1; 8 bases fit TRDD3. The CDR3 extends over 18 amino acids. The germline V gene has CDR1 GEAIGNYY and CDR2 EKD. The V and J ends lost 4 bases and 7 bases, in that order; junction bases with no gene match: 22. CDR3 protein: CACDSASLTGGIVPKLIF. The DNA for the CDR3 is TGTGCCTGTGATTCGGCCTCCTTGACTGGGGGGATAGTCCCTAAACTCATCTTT.

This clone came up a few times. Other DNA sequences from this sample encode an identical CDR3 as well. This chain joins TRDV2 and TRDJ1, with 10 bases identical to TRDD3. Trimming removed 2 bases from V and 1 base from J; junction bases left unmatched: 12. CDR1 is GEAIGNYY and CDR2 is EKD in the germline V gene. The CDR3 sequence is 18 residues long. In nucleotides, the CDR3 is TGTGCCTGTGACAATCTCCGAGGGGGGGATACGGCCACCGATAAACTCATCTTT. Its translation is CACDNLRGGDTATDKLIF.

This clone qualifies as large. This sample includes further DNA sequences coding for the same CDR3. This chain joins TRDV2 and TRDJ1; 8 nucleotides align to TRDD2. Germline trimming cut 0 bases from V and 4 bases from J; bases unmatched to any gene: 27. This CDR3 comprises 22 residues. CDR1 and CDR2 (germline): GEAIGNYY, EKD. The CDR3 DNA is TGTGCCTGTGACACCGGAAATCTTCCTACGTCTCCTGGGCTCACTACGCGCGATAAACTCATCTTT. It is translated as CACDTGNLPTSPGLTTRDKLIF.

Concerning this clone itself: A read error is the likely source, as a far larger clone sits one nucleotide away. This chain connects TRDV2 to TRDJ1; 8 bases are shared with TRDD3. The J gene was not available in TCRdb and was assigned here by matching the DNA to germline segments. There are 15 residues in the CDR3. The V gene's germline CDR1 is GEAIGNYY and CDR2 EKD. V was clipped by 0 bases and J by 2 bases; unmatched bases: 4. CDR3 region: CACDTGGDKTDKLIF. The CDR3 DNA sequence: TGTGCCTGTGACACCGGGGGGGATAAAACCGATAAACTCATCTTT.

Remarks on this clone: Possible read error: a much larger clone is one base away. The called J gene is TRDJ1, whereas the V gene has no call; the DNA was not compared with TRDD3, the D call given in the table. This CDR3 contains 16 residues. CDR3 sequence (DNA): TGTGCCTGTGACACCATGGGGTCCCCCGACGGCGATAAACTCATCTTT. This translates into CACDTMGSPDGDKLIF.

The CDR3 bases are TGTGCCTGTGACCGACTGGGGGATACTGCCTGGGACACCCGACAGATGTTTTTC. The encoded protein is CACDRLGDTAWDTRQMFF. The chain joins TRDV2 to TRDJ3, with TRDD3 matching 12 bases. The ends lost 3 bases at V and 2 bases at J; junction bases unmatched: 4. The CDR3 is 18 residues long. Germline V gene sequence: CDR1 GEAIGNYY, CDR2 EKD.

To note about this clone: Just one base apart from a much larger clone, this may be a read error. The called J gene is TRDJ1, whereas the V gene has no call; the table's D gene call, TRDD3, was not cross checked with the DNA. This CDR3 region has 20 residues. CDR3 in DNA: TGTGCCTGTGACAGCCTACGCTCATCTTCCCTGTGGGCGTACACCGATAAACTCATCTTT. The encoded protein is CACDSLRSSSLWAYTDKLIF.

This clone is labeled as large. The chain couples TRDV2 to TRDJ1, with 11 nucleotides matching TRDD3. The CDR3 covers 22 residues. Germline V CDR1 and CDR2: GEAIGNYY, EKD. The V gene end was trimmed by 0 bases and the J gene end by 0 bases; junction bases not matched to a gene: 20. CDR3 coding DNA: TGTGCCTGTGACACCGTACGCATTCTGGGGGATACACCCTCTCCGGACACCGATAAACTCATCTTT. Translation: CACDTVRILGDTPSPDTDKLIF.

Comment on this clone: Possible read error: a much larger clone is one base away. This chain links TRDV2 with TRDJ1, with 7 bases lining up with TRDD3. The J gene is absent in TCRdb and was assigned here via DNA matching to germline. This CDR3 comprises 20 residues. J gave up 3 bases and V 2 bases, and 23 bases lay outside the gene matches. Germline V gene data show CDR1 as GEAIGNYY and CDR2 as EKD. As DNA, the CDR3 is TGTGCCTGTGACAGCCTACGCTCATCTTCCCTGGGGGCGTACTCCGATAAACTCATCTTT. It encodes CACDSLRSSSLGAYSDKLIF.